This T cell receptor (beta chain) was obtained from a study of cytomegalovirus exposure and HLA in healthy donors. Vbeta (60) and Jbeta (13) primers were used in the PCR. Using immunoSEQ multiplex PCR, the repertoire was profiled, and TCRdb retains in-frame clones only, with some absent. Of around 90,000 clones in the sample, roughly 58% were seen once. The CDR3 runs to 18 residues. This sequence joins TRBV21-1 and TRBJ1-5. TRBV21-1 is annotated as a pseudogene. The TCR originated in a woman aged 30 to 39 in good health and CMV-seropositive. The source material was PBMCs. CDR3 DNA: TGTGCCAGCAGCAAAAGGGGAGGGGAACTGTCCAGCAATCAGCCCCAGCATTTT. This codes for CASSKRGGELSSNQPQHF.